This T cell receptor (beta chain) was obtained from a study of cytomegalovirus exposure and HLA in healthy donors. Per the germline V gene, CDR1 is SSHAT and CDR2 is FNYEAQ (reference sequence). The CDR3 sequence is 13 residues long. V was shortened by 4 bases and J by 7 bases, with 14 bases between the two germline ends. 60 Vbeta and 13 Jbeta primers were used in PCR. Clones were read by immunoSEQ multiplex PCR, and TCRdb kept only the in-frame ones, dropping some. In the table there are 55,000 to 70,000 clones, about 71% of which are singletons. A remark on this clone: Its antigen remains unknown.

General study findings and limits: Earlier analysis found most TCR beta V segments productive about 90% or about 30% of the time. As a later analysis showed, several of the most significant clusters appeared to be linked to common viral pathogens. In a later analysis, most CMV-associated TCR beta chains appeared HLA-restricted.

The sample consisted of PBMCs. The TCR comes from a woman aged 60-75 years in good health and CMV-seropositive. The gene calls are TRBV7-7 and TRBJ2-7; tentative D call: TRBD2 (6 bases). The CDR3 sequence: CASSSTVEGEQYF. The CDR3, as DNA: TGTGCCAGCAGCTCGACAGTGGAGGGGGAGCAGTACTTC.